The rows below give T cell receptor beta chains drawn from one sample of a study of shared clonotypes between healthy human individuals. The data were produced by immunoSEQ multiplex PCR, yet TCRdb's version contains in-frame clones alone and is incomplete. The sample consists of more than 450,000 clones, roughly 78% of them appearing once. Sequencing was done on a sample of PBMCs. The receptors were gathered from a woman between 35 and 50 years old in good health. Some clones in this sample may be carry-over from other donors' samples. Both conserved end residues are part of each CDR3. D genes are given only for firm matches. Clone size is given for some rows only: seen once, a few or many times, or a class if the clone is expanded.

cdr3_nt | cdr3_aa | j_call | clone_size | v_call | d_call
TGTGCCAGCAGCTCCAGGGCCCTGACGTCTGAAGCTTTCTTT | CASSSRALTSEAFF | TRBJ1-1 | - | TRBV7-2 | -
TGCGCCAGCAGCCAAAACCCGGGACTAGCGCGCGAGCAGTACTTC | CASSQNPGLAREQYF | TRBJ2-7 | - | TRBV11-2 | TRBD2
TGTGCCAGCAGCTTTACTAGGGTGGGGAATACGCAGTATTTT | CASSFTRVGNTQYF | TRBJ2-3 | - | TRBV7-9 | -
TGTGCCTGGAGTGTATTGGCTAACTATGGCTACACCTTC | CAWSVLANYGYTF | TRBJ1-2 | - | TRBV30 | -
TGTGCCAGCAGGGTACAGGGGGCGCATGGCTACACCTTC | CASRVQGAHGYTF | TRBJ1-2 | - | TRBV28 | TRBD1
TGTGCCAGCGACAGTGAAGCTTTCTTT | CASDSEAFF | TRBJ1-1 | - | TRBV19 | -
TGTGCCAGCAGCTCCAGGTCGGGGTACGATGAGCAGTTCTTC | CASSSRSGYDEQFF | TRBJ2-1 | few | TRBV7-2 | -
TGTGCCAGCTCATCCCAGACAGGGACAACCGGGGAGCTGTTTTTT | CASSSQTGTTGELFF | TRBJ2-2 | - | TRBV2 | TRBD1
TGTGCCAGCAGCTTAACGGGGCTTAACTATGGCTACACCTTC | CASSLTGLNYGYTF | TRBJ1-2 | - | TRBV7-9 | -
TGTGCCAGCAGCTTAATGCCCGGGACCTACGAGCAGTACTTC | CASSLMPGTYEQYF | TRBJ2-7 | - | TRBV7-2 | -
TGTGCCAGCGGGACAGTAAAGTACAATGAGCAGTTCTTC | CASGTVKYNEQFF | TRBJ2-1 | - | TRBV28 | TRBD1
TGTGCCAGCAGCCGTGCACACCCGAACACTGAAGCTTTCTTT | CASSRAHPNTEAFF | TRBJ1-1 | - | TRBV7-6 | -
TGTGCCAGCAGTGGACTAGCGGGAGTGGGCACAGATACGCAGTATTTT | CASSGLAGVGTDTQYF | TRBJ2-3 | - | TRBV2 | TRBD2
TGTGCCTGGAGTCTGTCAGGGGGGCGCCCCGGAAACACCATATATTTT | CAWSLSGGRPGNTIYF | TRBJ1-3 | - | TRBV30 | TRBD1
TGTGCCAGCAGCTTGACAAGAAACCTTGAAGCTTTCTTT | CASSLTRNLEAFF | TRBJ1-1 | few | TRBV7-9 | -
TGTGCCAGCAGCTTAGTGGGACAGGGAAAAAACATTCAGTACTTC | CASSLVGQGKNIQYF | TRBJ2-4 | - | TRBV7-8 | TRBD1
TGCGCCAGCAGCCAGGGCTTACAGGGCGGGTATGGCTACACCTTC | CASSQGLQGGYGYTF | TRBJ1-2 | - | TRBV4-1 | -
TGTGCCAGCATTACAGGGGGCGGGTACACTGAAGCTTTCTTT | CASITGGGYTEAFF | TRBJ1-1 | - | TRBV28 | TRBD1
TGTGCCAGCAGTAATTTCGCTCTGTACGAGCAGTACTTC | CASSNFALYEQYF | TRBJ2-7 | - | TRBV27 | -
TGTGCCAGCAGTTTAGCGGGAACTAATGAAAAACTGTTTTTT | CASSLAGTNEKLFF | TRBJ1-4 | - | TRBV28 | -
TGTGCCAGCAGCGTAGAGGGGGGCGTCAGGGAGACTGAAGCTTTCTTT | CASSVEGGVRETEAFF | TRBJ1-1 | - | TRBV9 | -
TGTGCCAGCGGGCCCACGGGTCGTGAAAAACTGTTTTTT | CASGPTGREKLFF | TRBJ1-4 | - | TRBV28 | -
TGCGCCAGCAGCAACCTAGCGGGACCCGGCGTAAATGAGCAGTTCTTC | CASSNLAGPGVNEQFF | TRBJ2-1 | - | TRBV5-1 | TRBD2
TGTGCCAGCAGCACCCGACAGGGGGTCTACGAGCAGTACTTC | CASSTRQGVYEQYF | TRBJ2-7 | - | TRBV7-2 | TRBD1
TGTGCCAGCAGCCAAGATGCCCAGGGGACCTACGAGCAGTACTTC | CASSQDAQGTYEQYF | TRBJ2-7 | - | TRBV4-2 | -
TGTGCCCGGGAGACGGCGGGGGGCTACACCTTC | CARETAGGYTF | TRBJ1-2 | - | TRBV30 | -
TGTGCCAGCAGTTTATCGGACGGGAACACTGAAGCTTTCTTT | CASSLSDGNTEAFF | TRBJ1-1 | - | TRBV27 | -
TGTGCCAGCAGCCGACAGGGACTAGCCAAAAACATTCAGTACTTC | CASSRQGLAKNIQYF | TRBJ2-4 | - | TRBV7-2 | -
TGTGCCAGCAGCGTGACCGGAGTTAGCACAGATACGCAGTATTTT | CASSVTGVSTDTQYF | TRBJ2-3 | - | TRBV9 | -
TGTGCCAGCAGTCCCGGAGGGGGCGGCAACACTGAAGCTTTCTTT | CASSPGGGGNTEAFF | TRBJ1-1 | - | TRBV27 | TRBD1
TGCGCCAGCAACCTTCAGATGGGAACCGGGGAGCTGTTTTTT | CASNLQMGTGELFF | TRBJ2-2 | - | TRBV5-1 | -